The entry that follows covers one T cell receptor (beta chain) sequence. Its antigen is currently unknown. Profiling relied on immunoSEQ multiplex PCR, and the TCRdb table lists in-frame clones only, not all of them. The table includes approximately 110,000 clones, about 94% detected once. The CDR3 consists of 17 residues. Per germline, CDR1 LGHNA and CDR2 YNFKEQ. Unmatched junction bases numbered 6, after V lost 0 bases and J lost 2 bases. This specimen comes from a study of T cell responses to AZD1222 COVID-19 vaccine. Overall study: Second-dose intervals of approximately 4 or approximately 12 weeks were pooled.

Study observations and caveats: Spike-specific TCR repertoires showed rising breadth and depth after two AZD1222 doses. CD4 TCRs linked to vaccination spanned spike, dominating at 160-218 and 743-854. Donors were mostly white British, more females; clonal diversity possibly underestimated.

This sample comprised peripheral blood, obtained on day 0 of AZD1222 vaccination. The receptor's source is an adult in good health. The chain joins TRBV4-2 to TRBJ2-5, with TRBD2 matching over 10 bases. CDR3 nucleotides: TGTGCCAGCAGCCAAGATCGATTTAGCGGGAGGCAAGAGACCCAGTACTTC. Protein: CASSQDRFSGRQETQYF.